The following is a T cell receptor beta chain sequence with its context. Amplified regions were TCR beta CDR3 sequences from RNA transcripts. A set of HTBI primers served as the primers for a first-round RT-PCR of the TCR CDR3. TCRdb passed the multiplex PCR reads through MiXCR, listing each CDR3 protein once. The data contain under 700,000 distinct CDR3 sequences, 46% of them seen just once; the ten biggest clones take up 8.2%. This entry belongs to a study of T cells in Graves' hyperthyroidism and ophthalmopathy. The V end was cut by 2 bases, the J end by 6 bases, with 10 bases between. This CDR3 comprises 13 residues. Per germline, CDR1 KGHDR and CDR2 SFDVKD.

Sequencing was performed on peripheral blood or thyroid tissue (not recorded which). The V and J genes are TRBV24-1 and TRBJ2-7; possibly TRBD1 for D (6 bases). This clonotype was obtained from a young woman with Graves' hyperthyroidism. Here the CDR3 reads CATSDYQGIEQYF. CDR3 DNA: TGTGCCACCAGTGATTACCAGGGGATCGAGCAGTACTTC.